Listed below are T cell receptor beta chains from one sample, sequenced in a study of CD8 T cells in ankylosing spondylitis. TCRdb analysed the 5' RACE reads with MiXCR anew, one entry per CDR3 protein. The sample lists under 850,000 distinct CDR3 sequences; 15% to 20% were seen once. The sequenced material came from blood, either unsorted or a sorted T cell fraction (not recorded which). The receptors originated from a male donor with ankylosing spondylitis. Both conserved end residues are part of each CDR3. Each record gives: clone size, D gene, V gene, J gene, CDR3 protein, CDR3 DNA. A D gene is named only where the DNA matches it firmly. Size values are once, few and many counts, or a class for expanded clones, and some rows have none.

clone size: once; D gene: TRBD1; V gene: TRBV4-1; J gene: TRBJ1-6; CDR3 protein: CASSHFGQGSNSPLHF; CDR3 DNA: TGCGCCAGCAGCCATTTCGGACAGGGGTCTAATTCACCCCTCCACTTT
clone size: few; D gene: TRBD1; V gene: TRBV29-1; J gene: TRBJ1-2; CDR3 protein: CSVAETGGDYGYTF; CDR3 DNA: TGCAGCGTTGCCGAGACAGGGGGCGACTATGGCTACACCTTC
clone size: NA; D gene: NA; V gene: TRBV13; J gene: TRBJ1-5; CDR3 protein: CASSLAGRDQPQHF; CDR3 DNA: TGTGCCAGCAGCTTAGCAGGGCGGGATCAGCCCCAGCATTTT
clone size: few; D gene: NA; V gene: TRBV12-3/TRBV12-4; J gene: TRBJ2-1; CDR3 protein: CASSLIGGRSYNEQFF; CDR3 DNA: TGTGCCAGCAGTTTAATCGGTGGTAGGTCCTACAATGAGCAGTTCTTC
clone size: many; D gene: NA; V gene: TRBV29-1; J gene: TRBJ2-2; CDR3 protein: CSVVGTGELFF; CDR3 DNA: TGCAGCGTTGTTGGGACCGGGGAGCTGTTTTTT
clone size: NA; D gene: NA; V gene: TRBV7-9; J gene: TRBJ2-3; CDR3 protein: CASSLEFSGDTQYF; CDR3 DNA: TGTGCCAGCAGCTTAGAATTCAGTGGCGATACGCAGTATTTT
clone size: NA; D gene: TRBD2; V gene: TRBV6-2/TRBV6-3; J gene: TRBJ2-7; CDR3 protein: CASGQREVDEQYF; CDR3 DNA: TGTGCCAGCGGACAGCGGGAGGTGGACGAGCAGTACTTC
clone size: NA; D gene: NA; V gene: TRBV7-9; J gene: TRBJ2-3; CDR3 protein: CASSLEPGVSDTQYF; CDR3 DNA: TGTGCCAGCAGCTTAGAGCCAGGGGTTTCAGATACGCAGTATTTT
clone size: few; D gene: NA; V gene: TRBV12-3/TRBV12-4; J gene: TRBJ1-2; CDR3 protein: CASSFSLGGYTF; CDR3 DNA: TGTGCCAGCAGTTTCTCTCTTGGAGGCTACACCTTC
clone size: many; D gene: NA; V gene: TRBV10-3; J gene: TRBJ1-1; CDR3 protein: CATKTGKDLATTEAFF; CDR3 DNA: TGTGCCACGAAGACAGGAAAGGACTTGGCTACCACTGAAGCTTTCTTT
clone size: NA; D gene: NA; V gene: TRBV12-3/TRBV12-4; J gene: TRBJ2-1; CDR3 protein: CASIERAGTAEQFF; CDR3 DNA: TGTGCCAGCATCGAGAGGGCGGGAACGGCTGAGCAGTTCTTC
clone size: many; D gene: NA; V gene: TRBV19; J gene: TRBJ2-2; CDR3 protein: CASRTGNTGELFF; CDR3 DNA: TGTGCCAGCCGAACAGGGAACACCGGGGAGCTGTTTTTT
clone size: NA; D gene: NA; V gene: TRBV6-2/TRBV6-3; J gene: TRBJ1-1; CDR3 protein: CASRPGHMNTEAFF; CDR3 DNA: TGTGCCAGCAGGCCGGGACATATGAACACTGAAGCTTTCTTT
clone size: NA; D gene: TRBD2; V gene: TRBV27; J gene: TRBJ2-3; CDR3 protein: CASSLSMWGLAVPSTDTQYF; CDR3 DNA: TGTGCCAGCAGTTTATCGATGTGGGGACTAGCGGTACCTAGCACAGATACGCAGTATTTT
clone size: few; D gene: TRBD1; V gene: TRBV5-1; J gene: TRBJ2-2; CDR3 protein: CASDRTGNTGELFF; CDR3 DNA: TGCGCCAGCGATAGGACAGGGAACACCGGGGAGCTGTTTTTT
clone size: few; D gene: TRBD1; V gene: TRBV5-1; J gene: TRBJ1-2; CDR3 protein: CANTRDRFYGYTF; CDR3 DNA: TGCGCCAATACGCGGGACAGATTCTATGGCTACACCTTC
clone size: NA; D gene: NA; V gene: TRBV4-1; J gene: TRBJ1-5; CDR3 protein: CASSDQGYGNQPQHF; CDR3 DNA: TGCGCCAGCAGCGATCAAGGGTATGGCAATCAGCCCCAGCATTTT
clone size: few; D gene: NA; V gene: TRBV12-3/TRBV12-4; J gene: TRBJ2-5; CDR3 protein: CASSIGTPRQETQYF; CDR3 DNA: TGTGCCAGCAGCATTGGGACCCCAAGACAAGAGACCCAGTACTTC
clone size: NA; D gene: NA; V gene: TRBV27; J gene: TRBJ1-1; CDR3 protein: CASSLEGRMNTEAFF; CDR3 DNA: TGTGCCAGCAGTTTGGAGGGTCGCATGAACACTGAAGCTTTCTTT
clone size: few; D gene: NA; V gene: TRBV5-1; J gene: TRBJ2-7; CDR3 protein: CASSSRTQNYEQYF; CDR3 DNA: TGCGCCAGCAGCTCCAGGACCCAAAACTACGAGCAGTACTTC
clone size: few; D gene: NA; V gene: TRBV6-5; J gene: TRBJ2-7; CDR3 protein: CASSYSRLGYEQYF; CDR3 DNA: TGTGCCAGCAGTTACTCGCGGCTCGGCTACGAGCAGTACTTC
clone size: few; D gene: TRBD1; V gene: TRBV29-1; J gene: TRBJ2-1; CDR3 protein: CSVRGQGENEQFF; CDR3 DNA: TGCAGCGTTCGGGGACAGGGCGAGAATGAGCAGTTCTTC
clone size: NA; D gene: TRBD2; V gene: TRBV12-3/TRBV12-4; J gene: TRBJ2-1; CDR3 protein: CASRGRLAGGAPHYNEQFF; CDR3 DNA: TGTGCCAGCCGTGGAAGACTAGCGGGAGGCGCCCCTCACTACAATGAGCAGTTCTTC
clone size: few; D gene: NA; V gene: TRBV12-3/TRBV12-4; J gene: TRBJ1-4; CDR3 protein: CASSLAGGQRLFF; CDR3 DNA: TGTGCCAGCAGTTTAGCAGGAGGACAGAGACTGTTTTTT
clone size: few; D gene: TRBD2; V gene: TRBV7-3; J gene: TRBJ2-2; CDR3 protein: CASSFLAGAVTGELFF; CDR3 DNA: TGTGCCAGCAGCTTTTTGGCGGGAGCGGTCACCGGGGAGCTGTTTTTT
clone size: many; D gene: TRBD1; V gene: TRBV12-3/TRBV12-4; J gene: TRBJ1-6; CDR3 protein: CASSSPTGEWGSPLHF; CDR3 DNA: TGTGCCAGCAGTTCCCCCACAGGGGAATGGGGGTCACCCCTCCACTTT
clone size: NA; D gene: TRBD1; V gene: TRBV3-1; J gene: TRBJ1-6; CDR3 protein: CASSQADRVSPLHF; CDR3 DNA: TGTGCCAGCAGCCAAGCAGACAGGGTTTCACCCCTCCACTTT
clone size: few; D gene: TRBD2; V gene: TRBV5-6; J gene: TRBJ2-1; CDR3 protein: CASSFESSGGDEQFF; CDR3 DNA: TGTGCCAGCAGCTTTGAGTCTAGCGGGGGCGATGAGCAGTTCTTC
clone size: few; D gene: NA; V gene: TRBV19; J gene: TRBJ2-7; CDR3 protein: CASRDFGSSSYEQYF; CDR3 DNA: TGTGCCAGTAGGGACTTCGGATCAAGCTCCTACGAGCAGTACTTC
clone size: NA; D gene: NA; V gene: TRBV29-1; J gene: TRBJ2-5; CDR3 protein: CSVQQGPQETQYF; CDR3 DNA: TGCAGCGTTCAACAGGGCCCCCAAGAGACCCAGTACTTC
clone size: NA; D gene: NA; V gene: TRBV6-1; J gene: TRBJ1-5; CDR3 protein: CASSSTGARSNQPQHF; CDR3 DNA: TGTGCCAGCAGCTCGACCGGGGCCAGAAGCAATCAGCCCCAGCATTTT
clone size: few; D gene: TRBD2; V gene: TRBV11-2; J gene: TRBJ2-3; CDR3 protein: CASSLEKTSGGSDTQYF; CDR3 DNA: TGTGCCAGCAGCTTAGAGAAGACTAGCGGGGGTTCAGATACGCAGTATTTT
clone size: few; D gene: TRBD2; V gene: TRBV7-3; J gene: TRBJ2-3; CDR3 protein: CASSSGLAGGPDTQYF; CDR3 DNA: TGTGCCAGCAGCTCAGGACTAGCGGGGGGGCCAGATACGCAGTATTTT
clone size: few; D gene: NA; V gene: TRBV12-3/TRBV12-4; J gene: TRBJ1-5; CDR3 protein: CASSFRRDSNQPQHF; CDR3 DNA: TGTGCCAGCAGTTTCCGGAGAGATAGCAATCAGCCCCAGCATTTT
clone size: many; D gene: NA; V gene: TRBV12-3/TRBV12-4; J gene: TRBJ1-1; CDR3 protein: CASSLSGQVEAFF; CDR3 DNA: TGTGCCAGCAGCCTGTCCGGCCAGGTAGAAGCTTTCTTT
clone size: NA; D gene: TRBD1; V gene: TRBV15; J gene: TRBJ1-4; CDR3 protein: CATSKASGTGSEKLFF; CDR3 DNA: TGTGCCACCAGCAAAGCTTCCGGGACAGGGAGTGAAAAACTGTTTTTT
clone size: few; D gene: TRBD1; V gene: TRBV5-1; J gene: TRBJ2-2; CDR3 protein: CASMWTGDSTGELFF; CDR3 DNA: TGCGCCAGCATGTGGACAGGTGACTCGACCGGGGAGCTGTTTTTT
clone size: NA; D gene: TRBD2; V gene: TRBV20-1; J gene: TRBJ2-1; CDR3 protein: CSARALGAGVKNEQFF; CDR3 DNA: TGCAGTGCTAGGGCCCTCGGAGCGGGAGTTAAGAATGAGCAGTTCTTC
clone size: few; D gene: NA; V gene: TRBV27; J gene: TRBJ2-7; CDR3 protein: CASSLASGGGAYEQYF; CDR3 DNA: TGTGCCAGCAGTTTAGCGAGCGGAGGAGGGGCCTACGAGCAGTACTTC
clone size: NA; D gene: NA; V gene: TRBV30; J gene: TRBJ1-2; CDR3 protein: CAWSGNPRAYTNYGYTF; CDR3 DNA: TGTGCCTGGAGTGGGAACCCACGGGCTTACACAAATTATGGCTACACCTTC
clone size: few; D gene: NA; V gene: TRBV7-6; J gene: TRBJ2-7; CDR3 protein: CASSLEVGSLYEQYF; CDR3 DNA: TGTGCCAGCAGCTTAGAAGTGGGCAGTCTCTACGAGCAGTACTTC
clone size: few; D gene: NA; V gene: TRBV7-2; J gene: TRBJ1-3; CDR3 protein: CASSLGGGGGNTIYF; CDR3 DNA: TGTGCCAGCAGTCTTGGGGGGGGTGGTGGAAACACCATATATTTT
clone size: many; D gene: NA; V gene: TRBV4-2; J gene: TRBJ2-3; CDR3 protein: CASSQGQGFTDTQYF; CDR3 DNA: TGTGCCAGCAGCCAAGGGCAGGGGTTCACAGATACGCAGTATTTT
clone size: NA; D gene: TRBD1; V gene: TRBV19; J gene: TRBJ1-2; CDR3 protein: CASSTPGTEYGYTF; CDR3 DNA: TGTGCCAGTAGTACTCCAGGGACAGAGTATGGCTACACCTTC
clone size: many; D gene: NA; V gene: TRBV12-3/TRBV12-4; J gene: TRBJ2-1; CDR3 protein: CASSRYNEQFF; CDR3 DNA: TGTGCCAGCAGCCGGTACAATGAGCAGTTCTTC
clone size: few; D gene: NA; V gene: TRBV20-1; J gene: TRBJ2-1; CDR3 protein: CSARGGAYNEQFF; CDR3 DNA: TGCAGTGCTAGAGGGGGGGCCTACAATGAGCAGTTCTTC
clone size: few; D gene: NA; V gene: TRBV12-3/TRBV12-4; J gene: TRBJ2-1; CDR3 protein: CASSLIDSYNEQFF; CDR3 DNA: TGTGCCAGCAGTTTAATAGACTCCTACAATGAGCAGTTCTTC
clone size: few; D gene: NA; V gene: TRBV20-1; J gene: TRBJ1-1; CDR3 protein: CSAQTGGTEAFF; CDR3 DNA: TGCAGTGCTCAAACGGGGGGAACTGAAGCTTTCTTT
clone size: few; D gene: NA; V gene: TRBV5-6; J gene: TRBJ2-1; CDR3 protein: CASSFGDGPYNEQFF; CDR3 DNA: TGTGCCAGCAGCTTCGGGGATGGGCCCTACAATGAGCAGTTCTTC
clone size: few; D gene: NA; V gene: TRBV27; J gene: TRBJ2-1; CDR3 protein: CASSPIPSAGSYNEQFF; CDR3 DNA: TGTGCCAGCAGTCCCATACCTAGCGCGGGATCTTACAATGAGCAGTTCTTC
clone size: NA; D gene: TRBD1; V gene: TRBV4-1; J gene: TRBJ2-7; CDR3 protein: CASSQFVGTGGSEQYF; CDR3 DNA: TGCGCCAGCAGCCAATTTGTAGGGACAGGGGGTTCCGAGCAGTACTTC
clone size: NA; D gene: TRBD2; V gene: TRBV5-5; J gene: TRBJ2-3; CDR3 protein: CASSLGLAGVLDTQYF; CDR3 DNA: TGTGCCAGCAGCTTGGGACTAGCGGGAGTATTAGATACGCAGTATTTT
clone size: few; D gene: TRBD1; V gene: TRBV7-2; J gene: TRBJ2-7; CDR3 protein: CASSARTGGTDEQYF; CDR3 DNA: TGTGCCAGCAGCGCCCGGACAGGGGGCACAGACGAGCAGTACTTC
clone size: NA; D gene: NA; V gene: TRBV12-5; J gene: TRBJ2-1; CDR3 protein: CASGRARLTNYNEQFF; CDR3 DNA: TGTGCTAGTGGTCGAGCAAGGCTCACCAACTACAATGAGCAGTTCTTC
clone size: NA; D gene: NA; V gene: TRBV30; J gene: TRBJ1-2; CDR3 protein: CAWSGHSSNYGYTF; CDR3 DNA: TGTGCCTGGAGTGGACACTCCTCTAACTATGGCTACACCTTC
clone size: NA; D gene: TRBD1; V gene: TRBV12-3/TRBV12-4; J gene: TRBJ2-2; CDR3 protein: CASSFVLGTGAFGDTGELFF; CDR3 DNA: TGTGCCAGCAGTTTCGTTTTAGGGACAGGGGCCTTCGGTGACACCGGGGAGCTGTTTTTT
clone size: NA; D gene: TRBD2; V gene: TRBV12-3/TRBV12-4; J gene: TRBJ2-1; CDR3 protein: CASSYTGTTNQQFF; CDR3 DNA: TGTGCCAGCAGCTATACCGGGACTACAAATCAGCAGTTCTTC
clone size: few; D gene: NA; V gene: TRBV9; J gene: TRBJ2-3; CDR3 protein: CASSVGYGSSTDTQYF; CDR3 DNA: TGTGCCAGCAGCGTAGGGTACGGGTCTAGCACAGATACGCAGTATTTT
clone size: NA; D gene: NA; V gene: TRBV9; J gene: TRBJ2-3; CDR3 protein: CASSVDEADTQYF; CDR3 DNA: TGTGCCAGCAGCGTAGATGAAGCGGATACGCAGTATTTT